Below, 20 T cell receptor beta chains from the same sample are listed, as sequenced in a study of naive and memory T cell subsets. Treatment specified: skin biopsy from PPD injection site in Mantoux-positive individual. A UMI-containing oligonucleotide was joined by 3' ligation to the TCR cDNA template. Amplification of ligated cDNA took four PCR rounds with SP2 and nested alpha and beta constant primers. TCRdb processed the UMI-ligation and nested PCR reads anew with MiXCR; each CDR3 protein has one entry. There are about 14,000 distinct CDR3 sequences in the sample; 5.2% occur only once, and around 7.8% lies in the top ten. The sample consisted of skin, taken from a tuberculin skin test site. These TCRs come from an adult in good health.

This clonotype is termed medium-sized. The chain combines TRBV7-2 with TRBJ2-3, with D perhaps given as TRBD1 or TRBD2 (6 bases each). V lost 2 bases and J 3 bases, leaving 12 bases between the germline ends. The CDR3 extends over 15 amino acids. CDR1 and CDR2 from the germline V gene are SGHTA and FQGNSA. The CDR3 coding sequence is TGTGCCAGCAGCTTAACCCGGGGGCGAACAGATACGCAGTATTTT. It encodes CASSLTRGRTDTQYF.

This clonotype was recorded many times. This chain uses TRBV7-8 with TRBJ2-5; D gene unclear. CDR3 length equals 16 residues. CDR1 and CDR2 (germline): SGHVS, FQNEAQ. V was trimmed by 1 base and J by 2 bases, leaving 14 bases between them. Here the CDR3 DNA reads TGTGCCAGCAGCTTAGGAGTCAGTCGGATTCAAGAGACCCAGTACTTC. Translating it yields CASSLGVSRIQETQYF. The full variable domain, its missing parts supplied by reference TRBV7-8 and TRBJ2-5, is GAGVSQSPRYKVAKRGQDVALRCDPISGHVSLFWYQQALGQGPEFLTYFQNEAQLDKSGLPSDRFFAERPEGSVSTLKIQRTQQEDSAVYLCASSLGVSRIQETQYFGPGTRLLVL.

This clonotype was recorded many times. The CDR3 DNA is TGCGCCAGCAGCCTTTCTCAAGTCCCGGGAGGCGAGCAGTACTTC. As protein: CASSLSQVPGGEQYF. V is TRBV5-1 and J is TRBJ2-7; TRBD2 agrees at 7 bases. CDR1 is SGHRS and CDR2 is YFSETQ in the germline V gene. V lost 4 bases and J lost 6; bases outside the gene matches: 13. This CDR3 comprises 15 residues.

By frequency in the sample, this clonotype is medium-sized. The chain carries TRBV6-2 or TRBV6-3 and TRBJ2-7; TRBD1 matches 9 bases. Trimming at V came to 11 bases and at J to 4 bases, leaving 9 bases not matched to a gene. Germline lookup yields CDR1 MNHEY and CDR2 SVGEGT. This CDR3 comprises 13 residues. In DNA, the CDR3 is TGTGCCTCCCAGCCGGGACAGGGATACGAGCAGTACTTC. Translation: CASQPGQGYEQYF.

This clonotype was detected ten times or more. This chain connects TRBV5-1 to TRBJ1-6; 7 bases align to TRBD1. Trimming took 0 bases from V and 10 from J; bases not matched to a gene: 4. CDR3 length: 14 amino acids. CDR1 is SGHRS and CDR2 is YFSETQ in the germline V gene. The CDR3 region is CASSLEGAKSPLHF. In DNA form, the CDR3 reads TGCGCCAGCAGCTTGGAGGGGGCTAAATCACCCCTCCACTTT.

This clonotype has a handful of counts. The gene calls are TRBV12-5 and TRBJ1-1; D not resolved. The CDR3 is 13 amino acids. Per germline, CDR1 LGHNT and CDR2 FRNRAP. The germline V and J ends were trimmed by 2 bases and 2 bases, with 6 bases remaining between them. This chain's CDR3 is CASGLLSNTEAFF. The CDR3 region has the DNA TGTGCTAGTGGTTTGTTGAGTAACACTGAAGCTTTCTTT.

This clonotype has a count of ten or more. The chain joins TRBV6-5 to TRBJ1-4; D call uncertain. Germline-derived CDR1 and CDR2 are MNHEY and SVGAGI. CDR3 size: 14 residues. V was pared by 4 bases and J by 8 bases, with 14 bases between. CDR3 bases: TGTGCCAGCAGTTTTCGGCCCGACTGGGAAAAACTGTTTTTT. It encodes CASSFRPDWEKLFF.

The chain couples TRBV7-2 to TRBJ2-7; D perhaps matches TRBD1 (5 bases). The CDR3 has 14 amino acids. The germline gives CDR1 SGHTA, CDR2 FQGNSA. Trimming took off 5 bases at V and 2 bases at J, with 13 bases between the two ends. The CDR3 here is CASSPDRCTYEQYF. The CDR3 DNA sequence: TGTGCCAGCAGCCCCGACAGATGTACCTACGAGCAGTACTTC.

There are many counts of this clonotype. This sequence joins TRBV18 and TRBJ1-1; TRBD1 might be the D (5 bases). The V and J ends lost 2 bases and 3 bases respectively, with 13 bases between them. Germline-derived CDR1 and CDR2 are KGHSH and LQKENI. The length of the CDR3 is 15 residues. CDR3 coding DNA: TGTGCCAGCTCACCATGGGCAGGGCGGGACACTGAAGCTTTCTTT. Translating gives CASSPWAGRDTEAFF.

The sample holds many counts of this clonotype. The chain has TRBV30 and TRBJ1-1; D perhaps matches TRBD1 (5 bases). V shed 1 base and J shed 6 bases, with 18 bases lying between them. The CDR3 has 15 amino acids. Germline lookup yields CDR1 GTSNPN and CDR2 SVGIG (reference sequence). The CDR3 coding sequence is TGTGCCTGGAGTGCCCCCCGGGCAGGGAAGTCTGAAGCTTTCTTT. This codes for CAWSAPRAGKSEAFF.

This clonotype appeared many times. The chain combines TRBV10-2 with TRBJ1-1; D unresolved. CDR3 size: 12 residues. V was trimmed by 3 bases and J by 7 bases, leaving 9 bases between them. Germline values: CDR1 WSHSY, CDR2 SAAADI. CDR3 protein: CASSDTGLEAFF. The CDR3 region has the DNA TGCGCCAGCAGTGATACGGGCCTTGAAGCTTTCTTT.

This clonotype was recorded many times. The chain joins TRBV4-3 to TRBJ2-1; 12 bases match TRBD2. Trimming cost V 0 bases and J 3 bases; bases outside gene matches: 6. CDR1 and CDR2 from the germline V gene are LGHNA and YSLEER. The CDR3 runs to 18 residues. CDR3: CASSQETGTSGFYNEQFF. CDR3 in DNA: TGCGCCAGCAGCCAAGAGACCGGGACTAGCGGGTTCTACAATGAGCAGTTCTTC.

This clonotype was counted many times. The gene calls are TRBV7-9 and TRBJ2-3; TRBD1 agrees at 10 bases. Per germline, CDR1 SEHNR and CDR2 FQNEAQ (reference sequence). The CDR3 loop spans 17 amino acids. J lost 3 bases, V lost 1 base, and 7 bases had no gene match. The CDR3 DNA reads TGTGCCAGCAGCTTAGGGGGGACAGGGGTCCGAACAGATACGCAGTATTTT. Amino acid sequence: CASSLGGTGVRTDTQYF.

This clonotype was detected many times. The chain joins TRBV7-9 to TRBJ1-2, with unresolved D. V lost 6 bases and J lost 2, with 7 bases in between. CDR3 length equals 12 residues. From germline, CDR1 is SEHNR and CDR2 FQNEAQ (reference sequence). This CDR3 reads CASSSDNYGYTF. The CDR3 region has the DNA TGTGCCAGCAGTTCGGACAACTATGGCTACACCTTC.

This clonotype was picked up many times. The CDR3 sequence: CSVGGGNGEKLFF. The CDR3 region has the DNA TGCAGCGTTGGAGGGGGCAACGGGGAAAAACTGTTTTTT. V gene TRBV29-1 combines with J gene TRBJ1-4; 7 bases match TRBD1. This CDR3 contains 13 residues. Germline loops: CDR1 SQVTM, CDR2 ANQGSEA. J lost 8 bases, V lost 4 bases, and 7 bases had no gene match.

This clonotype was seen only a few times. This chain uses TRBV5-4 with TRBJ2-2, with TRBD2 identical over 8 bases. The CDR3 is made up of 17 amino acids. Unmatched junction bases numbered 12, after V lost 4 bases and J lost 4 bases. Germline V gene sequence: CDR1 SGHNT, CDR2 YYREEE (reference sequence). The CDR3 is CASSNDLTSETTGELFF. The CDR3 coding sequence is TGTGCCAGCAGCAACGACCTGACTAGCGAAACCACCGGGGAGCTGTTTTTT. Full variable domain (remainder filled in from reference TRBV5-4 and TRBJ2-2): ETGVTQSPTHLIKTRGQQVTLRCSSQSGHNTVSWYQQALGQGPQFIFQYYREEENGRGNFPPRFSGLQFPNYSSELNVNALELDDSALYLCASSNDLTSETTGELFFGEGSRLTVL.

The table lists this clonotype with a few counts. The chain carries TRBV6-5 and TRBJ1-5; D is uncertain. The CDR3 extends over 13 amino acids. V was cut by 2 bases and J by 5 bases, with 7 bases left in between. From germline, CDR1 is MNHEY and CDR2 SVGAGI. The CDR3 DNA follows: TGTGCCAGCAGTTACGCTGATGATCAGCCCCAGCATTTT. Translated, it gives CASSYADDQPQHF.

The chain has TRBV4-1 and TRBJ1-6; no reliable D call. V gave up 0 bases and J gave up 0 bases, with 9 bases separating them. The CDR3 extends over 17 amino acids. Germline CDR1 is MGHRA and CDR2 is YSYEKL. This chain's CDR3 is CASSQDSWSSYNSPLHF. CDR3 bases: TGCGCCAGCAGCCAAGATTCGTGGAGCTCCTATAATTCACCCCTCCACTTT.

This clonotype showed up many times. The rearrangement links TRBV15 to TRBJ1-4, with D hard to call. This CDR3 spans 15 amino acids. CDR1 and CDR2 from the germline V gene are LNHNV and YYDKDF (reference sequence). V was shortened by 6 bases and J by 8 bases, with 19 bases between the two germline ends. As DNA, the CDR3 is TGTGCCACCAGGCTCCGACCGGAGGCGAGGGAAAAACTGTTTTTT. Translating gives CATRLRPEAREKLFF. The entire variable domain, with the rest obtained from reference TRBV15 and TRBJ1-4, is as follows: DAMVIQNPRYQVTQFGKPVTLSCSQTLNHNVMYWYQQKSSQAPKLLFHYYDKDFNNEADTPDNFQSRRPNTSFCFLDIRSPGLGDTAMYLCATRLRPEAREKLFFGSGTQLSVL.

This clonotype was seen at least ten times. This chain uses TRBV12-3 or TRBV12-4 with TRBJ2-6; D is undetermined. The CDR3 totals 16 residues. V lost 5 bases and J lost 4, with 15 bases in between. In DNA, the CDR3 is TGTGCCAGCAGTCCCAACCAAAGGGCCGGGGCCAACGTCCTGACTTTC. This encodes CASSPNQRAGANVLTF.